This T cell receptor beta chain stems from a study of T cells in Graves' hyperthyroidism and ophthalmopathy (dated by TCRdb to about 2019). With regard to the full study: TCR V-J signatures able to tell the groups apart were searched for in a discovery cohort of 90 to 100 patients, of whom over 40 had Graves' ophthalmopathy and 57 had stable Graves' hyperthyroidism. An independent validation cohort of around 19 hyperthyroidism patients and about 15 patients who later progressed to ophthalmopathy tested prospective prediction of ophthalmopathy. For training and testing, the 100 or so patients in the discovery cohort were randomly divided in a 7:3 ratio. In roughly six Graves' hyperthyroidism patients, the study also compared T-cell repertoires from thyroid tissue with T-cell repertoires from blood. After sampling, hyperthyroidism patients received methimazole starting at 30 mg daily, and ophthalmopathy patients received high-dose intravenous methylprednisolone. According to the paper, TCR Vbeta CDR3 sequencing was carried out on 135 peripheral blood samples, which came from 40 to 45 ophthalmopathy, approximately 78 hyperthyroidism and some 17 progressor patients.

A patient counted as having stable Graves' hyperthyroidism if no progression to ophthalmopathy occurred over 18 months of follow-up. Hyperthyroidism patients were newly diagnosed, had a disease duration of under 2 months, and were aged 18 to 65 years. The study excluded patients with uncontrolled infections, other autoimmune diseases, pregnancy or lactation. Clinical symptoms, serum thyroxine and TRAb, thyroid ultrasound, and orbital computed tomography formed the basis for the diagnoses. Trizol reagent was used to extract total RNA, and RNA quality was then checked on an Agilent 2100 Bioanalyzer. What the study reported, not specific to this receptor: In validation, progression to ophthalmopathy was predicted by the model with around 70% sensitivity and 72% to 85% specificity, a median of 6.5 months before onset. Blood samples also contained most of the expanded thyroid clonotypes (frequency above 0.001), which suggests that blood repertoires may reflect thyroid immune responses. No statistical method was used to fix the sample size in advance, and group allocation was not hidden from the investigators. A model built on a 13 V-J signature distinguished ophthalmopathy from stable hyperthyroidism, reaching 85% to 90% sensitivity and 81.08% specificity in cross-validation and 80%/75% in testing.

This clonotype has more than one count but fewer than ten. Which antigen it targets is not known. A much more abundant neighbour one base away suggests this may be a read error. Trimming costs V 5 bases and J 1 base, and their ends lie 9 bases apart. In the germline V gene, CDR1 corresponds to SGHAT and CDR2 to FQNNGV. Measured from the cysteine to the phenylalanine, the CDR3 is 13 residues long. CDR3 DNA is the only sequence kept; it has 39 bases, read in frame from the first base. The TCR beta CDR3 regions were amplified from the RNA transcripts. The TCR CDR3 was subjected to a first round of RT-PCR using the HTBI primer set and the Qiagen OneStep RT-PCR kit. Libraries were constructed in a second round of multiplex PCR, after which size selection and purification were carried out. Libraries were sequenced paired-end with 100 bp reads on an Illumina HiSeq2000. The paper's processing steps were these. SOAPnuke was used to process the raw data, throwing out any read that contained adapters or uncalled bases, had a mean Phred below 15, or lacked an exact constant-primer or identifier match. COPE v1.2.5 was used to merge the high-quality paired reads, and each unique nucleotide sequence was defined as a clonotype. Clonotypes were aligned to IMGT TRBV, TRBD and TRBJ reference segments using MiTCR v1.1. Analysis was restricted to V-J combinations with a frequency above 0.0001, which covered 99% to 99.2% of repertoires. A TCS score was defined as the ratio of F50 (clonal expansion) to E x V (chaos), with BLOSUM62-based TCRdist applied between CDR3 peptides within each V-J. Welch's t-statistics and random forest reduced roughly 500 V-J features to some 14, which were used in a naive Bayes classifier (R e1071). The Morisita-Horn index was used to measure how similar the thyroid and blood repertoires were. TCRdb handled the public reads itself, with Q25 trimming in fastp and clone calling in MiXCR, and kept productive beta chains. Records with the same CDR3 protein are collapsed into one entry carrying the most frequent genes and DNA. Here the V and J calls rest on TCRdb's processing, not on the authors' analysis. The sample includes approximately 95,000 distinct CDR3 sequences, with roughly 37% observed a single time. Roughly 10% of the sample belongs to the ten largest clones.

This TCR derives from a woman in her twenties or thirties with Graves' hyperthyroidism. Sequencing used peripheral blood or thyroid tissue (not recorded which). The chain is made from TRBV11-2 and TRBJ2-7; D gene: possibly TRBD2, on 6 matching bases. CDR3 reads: CASSLGTSYEQYF. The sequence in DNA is TGTGCCAGCAGCCTTGGGACTTCCTACGAGCAGTACTTC. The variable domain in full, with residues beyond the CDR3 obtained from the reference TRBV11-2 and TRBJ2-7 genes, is EAGVAQSPRYKIIEKRQSVAFWCNPISGHATLYWYQQILGQGPKLLIQFQNNGVVDDSQLPKDRFSAERLKGVDSTLKIQPAKLEDSAVYLCASSLGTSYEQYFGPGTRLTVT.